This T cell receptor (beta chain) was identified during a study of T-cell reconstitution after alpha-beta-depleted transplantation in children. The CDR3 is 16 amino acids. The germline V gene has CDR1 MNHEY and CDR2 SVGEGT. V was pared by 2 bases and J by 4 bases, with 18 bases between. Unique molecular identifiers were incorporated when the TCRbeta library was constructed. MiXCR, applied by TCRdb to the PCR reads, yields one record per CDR3 protein. In the table there are roughly 420,000 distinct CDR3 sequences, roughly 16% of which are singletons. The table lists this clonotype with a few counts. No antigen is known for it. Study results and caveats: Roughly two months post-transplant, alpha-beta T cells reportedly originated from several hundred graft clones that had expanded.

Sequenced material: PBMCs, mostly from graft donor cells, taken 360 days after TCRalphabeta/CD19-depleted stem cell transplant. This sequence originates from a boy under three years old who had a stem cell transplant for Wiskott-Aldrich syndrome, so the T cells may come from the graft donor. The chain employs TRBV6-2 or TRBV6-3 and TRBJ2-7; TRBD2 is a possible D gene (5 bases). CDR3 DNA sequence: TGTGCCAGCAGTTACGAACCTAGCCGGGATTTATACGAGCAGTACTTC. Protein sequence: CASSYEPSRDLYEQYF.